Shown below are 29 T cell receptor beta chains from a single sample sequenced in a study of blood T cells in healthy people across ages. Primers used in a second PCR of about 7 to 11 cycles were a sample-barcoded 5' primer and a J-beta primer mix. TCRdb fed the 5' RACE reads into MiXCR, producing one record per CDR3 protein. The data hold around 800,000 distinct CDR3 sequences, with about 42% observed a single time. What was sequenced was blood. All receptors derive from a man aged 55 to 69 in good health.

This clonotype appeared many times. The chain employs TRBV28 and TRBJ2-7, with a possible D match to TRBD1 (5 bases). Germline V gene sequence: CDR1 MDHEN, CDR2 SYDVKM. V shed 5 bases and J shed 3 bases, with 11 bases lying between them. The CDR3 sequence is 13 residues long. The CDR3 sequence: CASSADTYYEQYF. CDR3 bases: TGTGCCAGCAGTGCGGACACGTACTACGAGCAGTACTTC.

This clonotype was picked up many times. The chain recombines TRBV7-9 with TRBJ1-2, with TRBD1 matching over 9 bases. V trimming: 8 bases; J trimming: 7 bases; junction bases outside the gene matches: 8. The CDR3 has 13 amino acids. Germline-derived CDR1 and CDR2 are SEHNR and FQNEAQ (reference sequence). The DNA of the CDR3 is TGTGCCAGCGGATCAACAGGGGGCAGTGGCTACACCTTC. Its translation is CASGSTGGSGYTF.

This clonotype turned up a few times. The chain couples TRBV9 to TRBJ1-1; D perhaps matches TRBD1 (5 bases). CDR1 SGDLS and CDR2 YYNGEE come from the germline V gene. The length of the CDR3 is 17 residues. Trimming took off 3 bases at V and 1 base at J, with 19 bases between the two ends. CDR3 in amino acids: CASSASRPGRGNTEAFF. The CDR3 DNA follows: TGTGCCAGCAGCGCCAGTCGGCCGGGACGGGGGAACACTGAAGCTTTCTTT. The full variable domain, with the rest looked up from reference TRBV9 and TRBJ1-1, is DSGVTQTPKHLITATGQRVTLRCSPRSGDLSVYWYQQSLDQGLQFLIQYYNGEERAKGNILERFSAQQFPDLHSELNLSSLELGDSALYFCASSASRPGRGNTEAFFGQGTRLTVV.

The genes are TRBV11-2 and TRBJ1-4; D possibly corresponds to TRBD1 (6 bases). The CDR3 is 15 residues long. Trimming left V 3 bases short and J 5 bases short, with 13 bases between. The germline CDR1 and CDR2 sequences are SGHAT and FQNNGV. The CDR3 spells CASSFTGTQNEKLFF. CDR3 coding DNA: TGTGCCAGCAGCTTCACCGGGACACAAAATGAAAAACTGTTTTTT.

CDR3 residues: CSATGAQNTEAFF. CDR3 sequence (DNA): TGCAGTGCTACAGGGGCCCAAAACACTGAAGCTTTCTTT. The rearrangement links TRBV20-1 to TRBJ1-1; D is perhaps TRBD1 (6 bases). V was cut by 4 bases and J by 2 bases, with 11 bases left in between. The V gene's germline CDR1 is DFQATT and CDR2 SNEGSKA (reference sequence). This CDR3 is built from 13 residues.

This clonotype turned up a few times. J is TRBJ1-2 and V is TRBV5-5; the match to TRBD1 covers 8 bases. CDR3 size: 14 residues. The V segment lost 4 bases and the J segment 3 bases; nucleotides outside the gene matches: 5. Germline V gene lookup returns CDR1 SGHKS and CDR2 YYEKEE (reference sequence). CDR3 nucleotide sequence: TGTGCCAGCAGCGCCGGGGACAGGCACTATGGCTACACCTTC. It translates to CASSAGDRHYGYTF.

The chain joins TRBV7-3 to TRBJ2-5, with a tentative D call TRBD2 (6 bases). The CDR3 is made up of 13 amino acids. The germline V gene has CDR1 SGHTA and CDR2 FQGTGA. V was pared by 5 bases and J by 5 bases, with 12 bases between. This CDR3 is CASSATSMETQYF. The CDR3 DNA is TGTGCCAGCAGCGCGACTAGTATGGAGACCCAGTACTTC.

V and J are TRBV12-3 or TRBV12-4 and TRBJ1-6; D uncertain. CDR3 size: 13 residues. V gave up 6 bases and J gave up 4 bases, with 7 bases separating them. The chain's CDR3 is CASRPEYNSPLHF. Written as DNA, the CDR3 is TGTGCCAGCAGGCCGGAGTATAATTCACCCCTCCACTTT.

The chain couples TRBV10-1 to TRBJ2-2, with D unresolved. The germline V gene encodes CDR1 WNHNN and CDR2 SYGVQD (reference sequence). This CDR3 comprises 12 residues. V gave up 2 bases and J gave up 9 bases, with 7 bases separating them. The CDR3 region is CASSEGPRELFF. DNA for the CDR3: TGCGCCAGCAGTGAGGGGCCCAGGGAGCTGTTTTTT.

The chain is built from TRBV7-2 and TRBJ1-6; D is possibly TRBD1 (5 bases). The CDR3 totals 14 residues. Trimming stripped 5 bases from V and 9 bases from J, with 14 bases between. The germline V gene has CDR1 SGHTA and CDR2 FQGNSA. CDR3 loop: CASSQRDGTSPLHF. As DNA, the CDR3 is TGTGCCAGCAGCCAGAGGGACGGGACTTCACCCCTCCACTTT.

This clonotype occurred a few times. The chain is built from TRBV7-2 and TRBJ1-2, with 10 bases aligning to TRBD1. The J segment lost 5 bases and the V segment lost 1 base, leaving 4 bases of the junction unmatched. Germline CDR1 SGHTA, CDR2 FQGNSA. CDR3 length: 15 amino acids. The chain's CDR3 is CASSLGGTGAYGYTF. CDR3 coding DNA: TGTGCCAGCAGCTTAGGTGGGACAGGGGCGTATGGCTACACCTTC.

The chain is built from TRBV7-2 and TRBJ2-7, with a possible D match to TRBD2 (7 bases). Germline V gives CDR1 SGHTA, CDR2 FQGNSA. The V gene lost 0 bases and the J gene lost 3 bases, with 15 bases spanning the gap. The CDR3 contains 16 residues. CDR3 in DNA: TGTGCCAGCAGCTTAGCATCGGGCGGGGGCGTCTACGAGCAGTACTTC. Its translation: CASSLASGGGVYEQYF. The full variable domain, its missing parts supplied by reference TRBV7-2 and TRBJ2-7, is GAGVSQSPSNKVTEKGKDVELRCDPISGHTALYWYRQSLGQGLEFLIYFQGNSAPDKSGLPSDRFSAERTGGSVSTLTIQRTQQEDSAVYLCASSLASGGGVYEQYFGPGTRLTVT.

This clonotype was counted only a few times. V and J are TRBV7-9 and TRBJ2-1, with 8 bases matching TRBD2. Per the germline V gene, CDR1 is SEHNR and CDR2 is FQNEAQ (reference sequence). This CDR3 comprises 14 residues. With 3 bases clipped from V and 10 bases from J, the junction kept 8 bases outside the gene matches. The CDR3 DNA follows: TGTGCCAGCAGCTTGGCGGGGGGCTCCGACGAGCAGTTCTTC. This translates into CASSLAGGSDEQFF.

This clonotype came up a few times. The rearrangement links TRBV12-3 or TRBV12-4 to TRBJ2-1; no firm D call. The CDR3 runs to 12 residues. Trimming removed 6 bases at V and 10 bases at J, with 13 bases between. CDR3 DNA: TGTGCCAGCAGGCCGAGTACTTTGGAGCAGTTCTTC. It codes for CASRPSTLEQFF.

The V call is TRBV25-1, the J call TRBJ2-1; the D gene is possibly TRBD1 (5 bases). This CDR3 spans 15 amino acids. Per the germline V gene, CDR1 is MGHDK and CDR2 is SYGVNS. Trimming removed 6 bases at V and 2 bases at J, with 14 bases between. The CDR3 region has the DNA TGTGCCAGCAGCCTAGACAGTCTACCCTACAATGAGCAGTTCTTC. Translating gives CASSLDSLPYNEQFF.

Ten or more counts support this clonotype. This sequence joins TRBV5-1 and TRBJ1-1; D perhaps matches TRBD1 (6 bases). This CDR3 is 12 amino acids long. Trimming took off 6 bases at V and 4 bases at J, with 10 bases between the two ends. Looked up from germline, CDR1 is SGHRS and CDR2 is YFSETQ. CDR3 residues: CASTEGGTEAFF. The CDR3 region has the DNA TGCGCCAGCACCGAAGGGGGCACTGAAGCTTTCTTT.

To note about this clonotype: It may be a read error: a sequence one base away is much more abundant. This rearrangement joins TRBV2 to TRBJ1-2, with D uncertain. In germline, CDR1 is SNHLY, CDR2 FYNNEI. The length of the CDR3 is 15 residues. CDR3 protein: CAGSESRPTGNGYTF. In nucleotides, the CDR3 is TGTGCCGGCAGTGAATCGCGACCGACGGGAAATGGCTACACCTTC.

Of note for this clonotype: One end of the junction does not line up with germline, which may come from a read error. The chain has TRBV2 and TRBJ1-6; TRBD1 matches 10 bases. The germline V gene encodes CDR1 SNHLY and CDR2 FYNNEI. The CDR3 sequence is 14 residues long. For the CDR3, the DNA is TGTGCCAGCGGTGAGGGACAGGGGCTTTCACCCCTCCACTTT. Its translation: CASGEGQGLSPLHF.

The chain is built from TRBV12-3 or TRBV12-4 and TRBJ2-7; the D gene is possibly TRBD1 (5 bases). The CDR3 has 13 amino acids. The V end lost 6 bases, the J end lost 6 bases, and 15 bases lay between the germline ends. CDR3 sequence reads: CASRPAGLGEQYF. CDR3 nucleotide sequence: TGTGCCAGCAGACCCGCAGGGTTGGGCGAGCAGTACTTC.

The chain links TRBV28 to TRBJ1-5, with D maybe TRBD1 (6 bases). V shed 9 bases and J shed 0 bases, with 12 bases lying between them. The CDR3 is made up of 14 amino acids. Germline V gene sequence: CDR1 MDHEN, CDR2 SYDVKM. The CDR3 DNA reads as TGTGCCAGTGGGACAACTCTTAGCAATCAGCCCCAGCATTTT. Encoded protein: CASGTTLSNQPQHF. Full variable domain (remainder filled in from reference TRBV28 and TRBJ1-5): DVKVTQSSRYLVKRTGEKVFLECVQDMDHENMFWYRQDPGLGLRLIYFSYDVKMKEKGDIPEGYSVSREKKERFSLILESASTNQTSMYLCASGTTLSNQPQHFGDGTRLSIL.

This clonotype was recorded a few times. The CDR3 bases are TGCAGTGCTGATGCCCCGGGACAGGGGGCGGTGGAGACCCAGTACTTC. It translates to CSADAPGQGAVETQYF. This chain joins TRBV20-1 and TRBJ2-5, with 12 bases aligning to TRBD1. The germline V gene has CDR1 DFQATT and CDR2 SNEGSKA (reference sequence). The CDR3 spans 16 residues. V lost 5 bases, J lost 5 bases, and 12 bases stayed unmatched.

In this sample, this clonotype turned up a few times. This sequence joins TRBV12-3 or TRBV12-4 and TRBJ2-1; 10 bases fit TRBD2. CDR3 length equals 16 residues. J lost 7 bases, V lost 4 bases, and 10 bases had no gene match. The CDR3 DNA is TGTGCCAGCAGTTACTACGCTAGCGGGGGCAGGAATGAGCAGTTCTTC. Protein sequence: CASSYYASGGRNEQFF.

This clonotype was seen only a few times. This chain connects TRBV7-6 to TRBJ2-5, with 8 bases fitting TRBD2. Germline values: CDR1 SGHVS, CDR2 FNYEAQ. The length of the CDR3 is 13 residues. J was trimmed by 3 bases and V by 6 bases; bases with no gene match: 3. The CDR3 loop reads CASRLLAEETQYF. CDR3 nucleotides: TGTGCCAGCAGGCTACTAGCGGAAGAGACCCAGTACTTC.

This clonotype was observed a handful of times. The chain recombines TRBV12-3 or TRBV12-4 with TRBJ2-7; D gene uncertain. The end of the DNA is better explained by TRBJ2-5, so the J call may be wrong. The CDR3 runs 13 residues. The CDR3 sequence is CASRGFNKGTQYF. Written as DNA, the CDR3 is TGTGCCAGCAGAGGGTTCAATAAGGGGACCCAGTACTTC.

This clonotype was observed a few times. This rearrangement joins TRBV5-1 to TRBJ2-1; D may be TRBD2 (7 bases). The J call may not be correct, given that the DNA end is closer to TRBJ2-7. The CDR3 sequence is 17 residues long. CDR1 SGHRS and CDR2 YFSETQ come from the germline V gene. The CDR3 DNA sequence: TGCGCCAGCAGCTTGGCCCTTTGGGGGGGCGGCTACAATGAGCAGTACTTC. It encodes CASSLALWGGGYNEQYF.

DNA for the CDR3: TGTGCCAGCAGGAGTTCTTCCTACAATGAGCAGTTCTTC. It specifies CASRSSSYNEQFF. The J gene is TRBJ2-1, the V gene TRBV2; no firm D call. Germline CDR1 reads SNHLY; CDR2 reads FYNNEI. The CDR3 is 13 residues long. Deletions cut 6 bases from V and 1 base from J, with 7 bases between.

The genes are TRBV28 and TRBJ1-5; D is unresolved. CDR1 and CDR2 (germline): MDHEN, SYDVKM. V lost 5 bases and J 2 bases, leaving 13 bases between the germline ends. CDR3 length equals 15 residues. The CDR3: CASSLHRPGNQPQHF. CDR3 coding DNA: TGTGCCAGCAGTCTTCATAGGCCGGGCAATCAGCCCCAGCATTTT.

The chain employs TRBV7-2 and TRBJ2-5; D not certain. Trimming left V 5 bases short and J 4 bases short, with 17 bases between. This CDR3 has 15 amino acids. Germline-derived CDR1 and CDR2 are SGHTA and FQGNSA. The CDR3 protein is CASSLPRARLETQYF. CDR3 in DNA: TGTGCCAGCAGCCTACCACGGGCCAGACTAGAGACCCAGTACTTC.

The rearrangement links TRBV21-1 to TRBJ1-1; the D call in the table, TRBD1, was not verified against the DNA. TRBV21-1 is reported as a pseudogene. This CDR3 has 17 amino acids. CDR3 nucleotides: TGTGCCAGCAGCAAAAAAAATGGAGACACCCCGGGCACTGGAGCTTTCTTT. It yields the protein CASSKKNGDTPGTGAFF.